This TCR beta chain is from a study of T cell responses to AZD1222 COVID-19 vaccine. General study points: At study baseline, merely about 6 AZD1222 recipients were seropositive.

This clone was detected only once. Its antigen is unidentified. The CDR3 covers 16 residues. Germline loops: CDR1 SEHNR, CDR2 FQNEAQ (reference sequence). The V end was cut by 2 bases, the J end by 0 bases, with 14 bases between. The table came from immunoSEQ multiplex PCR; TCRdb's copy has only in-frame clones and leaves some out. Of under 150,000 clones in the sample, around 89% are singletons; the top ten hold 11%. The source of this sequence is an adult in good health. Sequences were derived from peripheral blood, sampled on day 0 of MenACWY control vaccination. The chain links TRBV7-9 to TRBJ2-7; maybe TRBD1 (6 bases). CDR3 amino acids: CASSLTVDRTSYEQYF. CDR3 DNA sequence: TGTGCCAGCAGCTTAACTGTCGACAGGACCTCCTACGAGCAGTACTTC.